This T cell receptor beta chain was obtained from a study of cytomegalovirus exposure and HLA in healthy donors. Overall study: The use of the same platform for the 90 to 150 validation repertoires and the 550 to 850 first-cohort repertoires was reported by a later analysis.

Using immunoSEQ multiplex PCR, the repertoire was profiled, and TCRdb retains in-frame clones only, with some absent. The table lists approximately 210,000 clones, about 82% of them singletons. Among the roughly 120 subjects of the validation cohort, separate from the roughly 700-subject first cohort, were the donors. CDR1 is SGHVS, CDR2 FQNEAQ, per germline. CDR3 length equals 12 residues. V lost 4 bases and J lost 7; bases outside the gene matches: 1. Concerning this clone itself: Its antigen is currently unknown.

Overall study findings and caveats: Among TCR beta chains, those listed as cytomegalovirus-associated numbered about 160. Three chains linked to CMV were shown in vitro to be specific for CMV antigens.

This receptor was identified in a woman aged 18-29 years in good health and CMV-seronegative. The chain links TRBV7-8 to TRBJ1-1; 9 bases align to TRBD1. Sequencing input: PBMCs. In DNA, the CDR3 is TGTGCCAGCAGCTGGACAGGGGTTGAAGCTTTCTTT. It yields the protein CASSWTGVEAFF.